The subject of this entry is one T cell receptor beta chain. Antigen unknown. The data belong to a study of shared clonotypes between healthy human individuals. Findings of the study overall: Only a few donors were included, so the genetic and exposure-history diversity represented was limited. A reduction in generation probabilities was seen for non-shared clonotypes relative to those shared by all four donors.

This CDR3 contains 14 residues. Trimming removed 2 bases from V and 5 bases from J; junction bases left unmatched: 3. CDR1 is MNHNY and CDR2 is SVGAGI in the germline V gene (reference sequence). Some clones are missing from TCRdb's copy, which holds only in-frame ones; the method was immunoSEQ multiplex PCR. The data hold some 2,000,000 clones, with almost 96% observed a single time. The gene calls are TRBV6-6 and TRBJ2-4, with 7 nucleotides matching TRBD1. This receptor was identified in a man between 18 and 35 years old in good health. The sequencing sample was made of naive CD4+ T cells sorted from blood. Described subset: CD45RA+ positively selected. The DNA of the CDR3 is TGTGCCAGCAGTTACGGGACAGTGGAAAACATTCAGTACTTC. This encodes CASSYGTVENIQYF.